These 27 T cell receptor beta chains came from one sample sequenced in a study of blood T cell repertoires in COVID-19. This table comes from immunoSEQ multiplex PCR, and its TCRdb copy is limited to in-frame clones, with some not included. This table holds approximately 180,000 clones, roughly 82% found once. Material: PBMCs or T cells enriched from blood (not recorded which). The origin of the receptors is a woman aged 55-70 years with acute COVID-19.

The chain uses TRBV30 and TRBJ2-3; 8 positions agree with TRBD2. The V segment lost 3 bases and the J segment 1 base; nucleotides outside the gene matches: 6. The CDR3 sequence is 15 residues long. CDR1 GTSNPN and CDR2 SVGIG come from the germline V gene (reference sequence). The CDR3 DNA is TGTGCCTGGAGATCCCCCGGGGGGGGCACAGATACGCAGTATTTT. Its protein is CAWRSPGGGTDTQYF.

In DNA, the CDR3 is TGTGCCAGCAGTGAATTTAGACAGTCAGAATCTGGGGCCAACGTCCTGACTTTC. Translation gives CASSEFRQSESGANVLTF. This chain uses TRBV25-1 with TRBJ2-6, with TRBD1 as a possible D gene (5 bases). V lost 1 base, J lost 1 base, and 14 bases lay in between. This CDR3 region has 18 residues. Germline V CDR1 and CDR2: MGHDK, SYGVNS.

The chain is built from TRBV12-5 and TRBJ2-1; 10 bases match TRBD1. V lost 2 bases and J lost 10; bases outside the gene matches: 5. Germline values: CDR1 LGHNT, CDR2 FRNRAP. The CDR3 is 14 amino acids. CDR3 DNA: TGTGCTAGTGGTTTGACTCCGGACAGGGGGGAGCAGTTCTTC. Encoded protein: CASGLTPDRGEQFF.

This clone was picked up a small number of times. The chain uses TRBV5-8 and TRBJ2-1; 10 positions match TRBD2. The germline CDR1 and CDR2 sequences are SGHTS and YDEGEE. The CDR3 has 16 amino acids. V was pared by 1 base and J by 2 bases, with 3 bases of the junction left unmatched. The CDR3 coding sequence is TGTGCCAGCAGCTTGCAGCGGGGGGGCACCTACAATGAGCAGTTCTTC. Protein product: CASSLQRGGTYNEQFF. Using reference TRBV5-8 and TRBJ2-1 for the parts outside the CDR3, the full variable domain is EAGVTQSPTHLIKTRGQQATLRCSPISGHTSVYWYQQALGLGLQFLLWYDEGEERNRGNFPPRFSGRQFPNYSSELNVNALELEDSALYLCASSLQRGGTYNEQFFGPGTRLTVL.

The chain links TRBV28 to TRBJ1-2; 7 positions match TRBD1. V shed 7 bases, J shed 6 bases, and the junction held 11 bases outside the gene matches. The CDR3 extends over 14 amino acids. Per the germline V gene, CDR1 is MDHEN and CDR2 is SYDVKM. The CDR3 loop is CASNLAGTVNGYTF. CDR3 nucleotides: TGTGCCAGCAACCTTGCCGGGACAGTGAATGGCTACACCTTC.

The chain joins TRBV13 to TRBJ2-5, with TRBD1 identical over 8 bases. Trimming removed 0 bases from V and 5 bases from J; junction bases left unmatched: 5. Germline lookup yields CDR1 PRHDT and CDR2 FYEKMQ (reference sequence). This CDR3 region has 15 residues. The CDR3: CASSLGLTGGETQYF. Here the CDR3 DNA reads TGTGCCAGCAGCTTAGGGCTCACAGGGGGTGAGACCCAGTACTTC.

A single count supports this clone. The chain joins TRBV6-5 to TRBJ2-7; tentatively, D is TRBD2 (5 bases). The CDR3 loop spans 16 amino acids. The germline V gene encodes CDR1 MNHEY and CDR2 SVGAGI. Trimming left V 2 bases short and J 2 bases short, with 16 bases between. The CDR3 DNA reads TGTGCCAGCAGTTACGCAACGGGCGGACTTACCTACGAGCAGTACTTC. Its translation is CASSYATGGLTYEQYF.

J is TRBJ2-3 and V is TRBV5-1; TRBD2 agrees at 11 bases. Germline CDR1 SGHRS, CDR2 YFSETQ. V dropped 4 bases and J dropped 4; count of bases not matched to a gene: 5. The CDR3 runs 15 residues. CDR3 region: CASSIAGGPPDTQYF. CDR3 coding DNA: TGCGCCAGCAGCATAGCGGGGGGGCCCCCAGATACGCAGTATTTT.

J is TRBJ1-1 and V is TRBV24-1, with D unresolved. CDR1 KGHDR and CDR2 SFDVKD come from the germline V gene. V was trimmed by 3 bases and J by 4 bases, leaving 2 bases between them. This CDR3 comprises 11 residues. CDR3 sequence reads: CATSDRTEAFF. The CDR3 DNA sequence: TGTGCCACCAGTGATCGCACTGAAGCTTTCTTT.

The chain couples TRBV19 to TRBJ1-1, with D perhaps matching TRBD1 (5 bases). Germline V gene data show CDR1 as LNHDA and CDR2 as SQIVND (reference sequence). The length of the CDR3 is 10 residues. CDR3 amino acids: CGSGYTEAFF. CDR3 coding DNA: TGTGGATCAGGGTACACTGAAGCTTTCTTT.

This chain links TRBV24-1 with TRBJ1-5; 7 nucleotides align to TRBD1. This CDR3 spans 13 amino acids. In germline, CDR1 is KGHDR, CDR2 SFDVKD. With 5 bases clipped from V and 5 bases from J, the junction kept 2 bases outside the gene matches. The CDR3 coding sequence is TGTGCCACCAGTGGAGGGGGCTATCAGCCCCAGCATTTT. This sequence encodes CATSGGGYQPQHF.

The chain combines TRBV28 with TRBJ1-2, with 8 bases aligning to TRBD1. Germline loops: CDR1 MDHEN, CDR2 SYDVKM. V gave up 3 bases and J gave up 3 bases; unmatched junction bases: 6. The CDR3 length is 15 residues. In nucleotides, the CDR3 is TGTGCCAGCAGTTTCATGGACAGGGACTACTATGGCTACACCTTC. Encoded protein: CASSFMDRDYYGYTF.

The gene calls are TRBV25-1 and TRBJ1-4; 8 positions agree with TRBD1. V lost 4 bases and J lost 8; bases outside the gene matches: 6. This CDR3 has 14 amino acids. CDR1 and CDR2 from the germline V gene are MGHDK and SYGVNS. The CDR3 reads CASSAGGAYEKLFF. CDR3 nucleotides: TGTGCCAGCAGTGCAGGGGGCGCCTACGAAAAACTGTTTTTT.

The V call is TRBV19, the J call TRBJ1-1; 7 bases are a match to TRBD1. The CDR3 spans 17 residues. Germline V gene lookup returns CDR1 LNHDA and CDR2 SQIVND (reference sequence). J was trimmed by 3 bases and V by 5 bases; bases with no gene match: 15. The CDR3 reads CASSLAQTGPWDTEAFF. The CDR3 bases are TGTGCCAGTAGTTTGGCTCAGACAGGGCCCTGGGACACTGAAGCTTTCTTT.

This chain joins TRBV7-9 and TRBJ2-7, with 8 bases fitting TRBD2. CDR3 size: 15 residues. The germline V gene encodes CDR1 SEHNR and CDR2 FQNEAQ (reference sequence). V trimming: 0 bases; J trimming: 6 bases; junction bases outside the gene matches: 7. CDR3 protein: CASSLAPSGRREQYF. In nucleotides, the CDR3 is TGTGCCAGCAGCTTAGCCCCCAGCGGGAGACGCGAGCAGTACTTC. Full variable domain (outside the CDR3, taken from reference TRBV7-9 and TRBJ2-7): DTGVSQNPRHKITKRGQNVTFRCDPISEHNRLYWYRQTLGQGPEFLTYFQNEAQLEKSRLLSDRFSAERPKGSFSTLEIQRTEQGDSAMYLCASSLAPSGRREQYFGPGTRLTVT.

This chain uses TRBV7-2 with TRBJ2-3; 9 bases agree with TRBD2. With V trimmed by 5 bases and J by 0 bases, 12 bases remained unmatched. The CDR3 consists of 18 residues. In germline, CDR1 is SGHTA, CDR2 FQGNSA. DNA of the CDR3: TGTGCCAGCAGCCGGGGAAGCGGGGGGCCTACTAGCACAGATACGCAGTATTTT. This sequence encodes CASSRGSGGPTSTDTQYF.

V gene TRBV5-8 combines with J gene TRBJ2-6; a possible D gene is TRBD1 (6 bases). Per germline, CDR1 SGHTS and CDR2 YDEGEE. The V end was cut by 5 bases, the J end by 2 bases, with 17 bases between. The CDR3 is made up of 17 amino acids. DNA of the CDR3: TGTGCCAGCAGGTGGGGGTGGTCAGGGGCTGGGGCCAACGTCCTGACTTTC. Protein sequence: CASRWGWSGAGANVLTF.

This clone was recorded only once. The chain joins TRBV7-8 to TRBJ1-1, with 10 bases fitting TRBD1. The germline V gene has CDR1 SGHVS and CDR2 FQNEAQ. The ends lost 2 bases at V and 0 bases at J; junction bases unmatched: 9. The length of the CDR3 is 18 residues. The CDR3 sequence: CASSLRDRGPTVNTEAFF. DNA of the CDR3: TGTGCCAGCAGCTTAAGGGACAGGGGTCCTACCGTGAACACTGAAGCTTTCTTT.

The chain couples TRBV3-1 (or the pseudogene TRBV3-2) to TRBJ1-1; 7 nucleotides align to TRBD1. The germline V gene encodes CDR1 LGHDT and CDR2 YNNKEL (reference sequence). Trimming at V came to 4 bases and at J to 1 base, leaving 3 bases not matched to a gene. The CDR3 length is 14 residues. CDR3 DNA sequence: TGTGCCAGCAGCCGAGGGACAGAGAACACTGAAGCTTTCTTT. Translation gives CASSRGTENTEAFF.

This clone was seen just once. V gene TRBV11-2 combines with J gene TRBJ2-3; TRBD2 matches at 14 bases. With 6 bases clipped from V and 2 bases from J, the junction kept 22 bases outside the gene matches. The CDR3 is 22 amino acids. Germline assignment: CDR1 SGHAT and CDR2 FQNNGV. CDR3 DNA sequence: TGTGCCAGCAGTCCCCGGGAGGCTGGCGGACTAGCGGGGGGTTCCACCACAGATACGCAGTATTTT. Translation: CASSPREAGGLAGGSTTDTQYF.

This chain links TRBV7-9 with TRBJ2-4, with 9 bases matching TRBD1. Germline CDR1 reads SEHNR; CDR2 reads FQNEAQ (reference sequence). The CDR3 consists of 14 residues. With 6 bases clipped from V and 2 bases from J, the junction kept 2 bases outside the gene matches. CDR3 loop: CASRGTGTKNIQYF. In DNA, the CDR3 is TGTGCCAGCAGGGGGACAGGGACCAAAAACATTCAGTACTTC.

V and J are TRBV4-1 and TRBJ2-5; 7 bases align to TRBD2. From germline, CDR1 is MGHRA and CDR2 YSYEKL. CDR3 length: 13 amino acids. Trimming removed 4 bases from V and 5 bases from J; junction bases left unmatched: 4. CDR3 protein: CASSRAGPETQYF. CDR3 nucleotides: TGCGCCAGCAGCCGAGCGGGACCGGAGACCCAGTACTTC.

The V and J genes are TRBV19 and TRBJ2-1, with a possible D match to TRBD2 (6 bases). Germline V CDR1 and CDR2: LNHDA, SQIVND (reference sequence). This CDR3 has 11 amino acids. V was clipped by 7 bases and J by 10 bases, with 11 bases between them. The CDR3 protein is CASTLGGEQFF. The CDR3 DNA reads TGTGCCAGTACCCTGGGAGGCGAGCAGTTCTTC.

V usage is TRBV12-5 and J usage is TRBJ2-1, with D maybe TRBD1 (6 bases). CDR1 is LGHNT, CDR2 FRNRAP, per germline. Trimming pared 6 bases from V and 7 bases from J, leaving 16 bases between. The CDR3 is 14 residues long. DNA for the CDR3: TGTGCTAGTGGCCTACAGGGAGCCCGGAATGAGCAGTTCTTC. Its protein product is CASGLQGARNEQFF.

As DNA, the CDR3 is TGTGCCAGCAGCTCAGGACTAGCGGGGGTCACAGATACGCAGTATTTT. This translates into CASSSGLAGVTDTQYF. The chain has TRBV7-2 and TRBJ2-3; 13 bases line up with TRBD2. Germline V gene sequence: CDR1 SGHTA, CDR2 FQGNSA. V was clipped by 4 bases and J by 2 bases; unmatched bases: 3. The CDR3 totals 16 residues.

This chain joins TRBV9 and TRBJ1-2; 9 bases fit TRBD1. Germline CDR1 SGDLS, CDR2 YYNGEE. J lost 8 bases, V lost 4 bases, and 9 bases had no gene match. CDR3 size: 14 residues. The CDR3 DNA reads as TGTGCCAGCAGCCCCCGGGACAGGGTAACAGGCTACACCTTC. This encodes CASSPRDRVTGYTF.

This clone was recorded a few times. The chain links TRBV5-6 to TRBJ1-5; D ambiguous. V was clipped by 0 bases and J by 6 bases, with 4 bases between them. This CDR3 is 12 amino acids long. CDR1 is SGHDT and CDR2 is YYEEEE in the germline V gene. The CDR3 DNA is TGTGCCAGCAGCTTGGACGGTCAGCCCCAGCATTTT. The encoded protein is CASSLDGQPQHF.